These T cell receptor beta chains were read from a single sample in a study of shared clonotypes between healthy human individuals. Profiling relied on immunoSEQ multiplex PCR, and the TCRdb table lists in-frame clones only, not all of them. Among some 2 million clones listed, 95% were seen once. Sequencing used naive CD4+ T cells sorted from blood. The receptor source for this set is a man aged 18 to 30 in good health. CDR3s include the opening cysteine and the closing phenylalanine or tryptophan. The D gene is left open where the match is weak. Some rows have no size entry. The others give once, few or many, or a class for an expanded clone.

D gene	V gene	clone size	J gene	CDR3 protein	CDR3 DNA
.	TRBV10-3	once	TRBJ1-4	CAISESPSTGLNEKLFF	TGTGCCATCAGTGAGTCACCCTCAACAGGGCTCAATGAAAAACTGTTTTTT
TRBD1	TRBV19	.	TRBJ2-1	CASSIGPLSGGLHNEQFF	TGTGCCAGTAGTATAGGCCCCCTGTCAGGGGGATTGCACAATGAGCAGTTCTTC
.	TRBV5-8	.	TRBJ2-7	CASGSRESYEQYF	TGTGCCAGCGGGTCTAGGGAATCCTACGAGCAGTACTTC
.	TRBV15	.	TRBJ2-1	CATSRDPPLGSYNEQFF	TGTGCCACCAGCAGAGATCCTCCTTTGGGCTCCTACAATGAGCAGTTCTTC
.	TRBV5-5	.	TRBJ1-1	CASSLVYSNTEAFF	TGTGCCAGCAGCTTGGTTTACTCGAACACTGAAGCTTTCTTT
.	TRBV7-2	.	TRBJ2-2	CASRMIPNTGELFF	TGTGCCAGCAGAATGATCCCTAACACCGGGGAGCTGTTTTTT
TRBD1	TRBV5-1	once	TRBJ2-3	CASSYTGGPSTDTQYF	TGCGCCAGCAGCTATACAGGGGGACCTAGCACAGATACGCAGTATTTT
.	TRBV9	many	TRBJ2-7	CASSVDAGRYEQYF	TGTGCCAGCAGCGTAGATGCGGGCCGCTACGAGCAGTACTTC
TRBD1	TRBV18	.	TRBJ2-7	CASSEAGQGNYEQYF	TGTGCCAGCTCTGAGGCGGGACAGGGGAACTACGAGCAGTACTTC
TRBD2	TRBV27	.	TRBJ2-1	CASSSGRLINEQFF	TGTGCCAGCAGTTCCGGGAGGCTCATCAATGAGCAGTTCTTC
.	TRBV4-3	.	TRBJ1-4	CASSQGGHSSTNEKLFF	TGCGCCAGCAGCCAAGGGGGACATTCATCAACTAATGAAAAACTGTTTTTT
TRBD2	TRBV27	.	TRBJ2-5	CASSPQGSGGPETQYF	TGTGCCAGCAGTCCCCAGGGTAGCGGGGGGCCAGAGACCCAGTACTTC
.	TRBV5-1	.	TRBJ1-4	CASSFRGERMEKLFF	TGCGCCAGCAGCTTTAGGGGGGAGAGAATGGAAAAACTGTTTTTT
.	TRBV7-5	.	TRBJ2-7	CARSMWAQSSYEQYF	TGTGCCAGAAGCATGTGGGCCCAGAGCTCCTACGAGCAGTACTTC
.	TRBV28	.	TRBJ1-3	CASSPQGLRGNTIYF	TGTGCCAGCAGCCCCCAGGGGCTACGGGGAAACACCATATATTTT
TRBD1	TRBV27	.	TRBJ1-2	CASSLLSSPTGVYGYTF	TGTGCCAGCAGTTTATTAAGTAGCCCGACAGGGGTCTATGGCTACACCTTC
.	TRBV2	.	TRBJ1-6	CASSESENSPLHF	TGTGCCAGCAGTGAAAGCGAAAATTCACCCCTCCACTTT
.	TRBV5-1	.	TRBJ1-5	CASSPEGPYSNQPQHF	TGCGCCAGCAGCCCGGAGGGGCCCTATAGCAATCAGCCCCAGCATTTT
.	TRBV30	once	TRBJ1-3	CAWSVQALSGNTIYF	TGTGCCTGGAGTGTACAGGCCCTCTCTGGAAACACCATATATTTT
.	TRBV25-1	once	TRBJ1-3	CASSESGPDSGNTIYF	TGTGCCAGCAGTGAATCCGGGCCAGACTCTGGAAACACCATATATTTT
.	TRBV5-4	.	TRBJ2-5	CASSLVSGSQETQYF	TGTGCCAGCAGCTTGGTTTCGGGTTCCCAAGAGACCCAGTACTTC
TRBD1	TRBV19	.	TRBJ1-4	CASSLSGTVSDEKLFF	TGTGCCAGTAGTCTTTCCGGGACAGTAAGTGATGAAAAACTGTTTTTT
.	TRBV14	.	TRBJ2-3	CASSQGLHTDTQYF	TGTGCCAGCAGCCAGGGACTTCACACAGATACGCAGTATTTT
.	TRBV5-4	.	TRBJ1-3	CASSLDGGGNTIYF	TGTGCCAGCAGCTTGGACGGGGGCGGAAACACCATATATTTT
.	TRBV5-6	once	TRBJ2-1	CASSSPQMARTQFF	TGTGCCAGCAGCTCCCCTCAGATGGCGCGAACTCAGTTCTTC
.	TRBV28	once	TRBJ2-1	CASSLFGEQFF	TGTGCCAGCAGTTTATTTGGGGAGCAGTTCTTC
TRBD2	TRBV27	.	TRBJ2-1	CASSSTPLAGVYNEQFF	TGTGCCAGCAGTTCCACTCCCTTAGCGGGAGTTTACAATGAGCAGTTCTTC
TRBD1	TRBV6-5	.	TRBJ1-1	CASRDRGKTEAFF	TGTGCCAGCAGAGACAGGGGGAAGACTGAAGCTTTCTTT
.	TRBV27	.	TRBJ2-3	CASRLYGTDTQYF	TGTGCCAGCAGGCTCTACGGGACAGATACGCAGTATTTT
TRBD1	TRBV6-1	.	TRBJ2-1	CAIDDRGQKREQFF	TGTGCCATCGACGACAGGGGCCAGAAACGAGAGCAGTTCTTC
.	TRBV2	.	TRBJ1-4	CASRVFEKLFF	TGTGCCAGCAGGGTGTTCGAAAAACTGTTTTTT
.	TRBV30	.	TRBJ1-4	CAWSITRTGDKGAGQLFF	TGTGCCTGGAGTATCACTAGGACCGGGGACAAAGGGGCGGGGCAACTGTTTTTT
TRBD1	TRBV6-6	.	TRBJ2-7	CASSYGRGHYEQYF	TGTGCCAGCAGTTACGGCAGGGGGCACTACGAGCAGTACTTC
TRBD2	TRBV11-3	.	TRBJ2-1	CASSPGGYYNEQFF	TGTGCCAGCAGCCCGGGGGGGTACTACAATGAGCAGTTCTTC
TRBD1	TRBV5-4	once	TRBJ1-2	CASSLQGARGYTF	TGTGCCAGCAGCCTTCAGGGGGCAAGAGGCTACACCTTC
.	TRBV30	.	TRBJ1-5	CAWSVGGGQPQHF	TGTGCCTGGAGTGTCGGCGGAGGACAGCCCCAGCATTTT
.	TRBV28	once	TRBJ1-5	CASSPTLGNQPQHF	TGTGCCAGCAGCCCCACCTTAGGGAATCAGCCCCAGCATTTT
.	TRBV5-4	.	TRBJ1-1	CASSLVQGLNTEAFF	TGTGCCAGCAGCTTGGTACAGGGCCTGAACACTGAAGCTTTCTTT
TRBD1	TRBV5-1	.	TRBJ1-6	CASRQGDSPLHF	TGCGCCAGCAGACAGGGGGATTCACCCCTCCACTTT
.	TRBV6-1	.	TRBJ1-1	CASKGVRGETEAFF	TGTGCCAGCAAAGGGGTCCGAGGTGAAACCGAAGCTTTCTTT
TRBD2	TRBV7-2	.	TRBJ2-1	CASSSKRTSGNRNYNEQFF	TGTGCCAGCAGCTCAAAGCGGACTAGCGGGAACAGGAACTACAATGAGCAGTTCTTC
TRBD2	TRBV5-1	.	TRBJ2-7	CASSREQGPVVAGGEQYF	TGCGCCAGCAGCCGAGAACAGGGACCGGTGGTAGCGGGAGGCGAGCAGTACTTC